This record covers a single T cell receptor (beta chain). What it binds is unknown. TCRdb's copy holds only in-frame clones and misses some; the assay was immunoSEQ multiplex PCR. The sample has about 110,000 clones; 88% are singletons. The entry originates in a study of cytomegalovirus exposure and HLA in healthy donors. Turning to the study itself: The approximately 670 first-cohort repertoires and the 120 or so validation repertoires shared the same platform, a later analysis reported. Study-wide results and limits: Some TCR beta chains (around 160 of them) were listed as cytomegalovirus-associated.

V was clipped by 6 bases and J by 4 bases, with 10 bases between them. Germline values: CDR1 MDHEN, CDR2 SYDVKM. The CDR3 length is 13 residues. The donors were members of the validation cohort, which comprised 120 subjects and was separate from the first cohort of about 700 subjects. The specimen sequenced was PBMCs. V usage is TRBV28 and J usage is TRBJ2-1; TRBD1 might be the D (5 bases). The sequence derives from a woman in her late teens or twenties in good health and CMV-seronegative. CDR3 coding DNA: TGTGCCAGCAGAATGGCAGGGTACAATGAGCAGTTCTTC. Translating it yields CASRMAGYNEQFF.